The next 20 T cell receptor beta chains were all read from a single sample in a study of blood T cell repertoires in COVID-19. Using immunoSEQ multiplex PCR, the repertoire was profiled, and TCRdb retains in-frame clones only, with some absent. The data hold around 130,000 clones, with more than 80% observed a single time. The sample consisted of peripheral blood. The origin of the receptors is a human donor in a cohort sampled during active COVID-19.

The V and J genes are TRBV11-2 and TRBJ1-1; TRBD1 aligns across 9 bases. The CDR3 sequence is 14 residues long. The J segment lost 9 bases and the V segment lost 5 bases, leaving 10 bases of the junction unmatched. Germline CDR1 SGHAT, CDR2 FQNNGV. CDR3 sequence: CASSKDRGTLKAFF. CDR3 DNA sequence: TGTGCCAGCAGCAAGGACAGGGGCACACTGAAAGCTTTCTTT.

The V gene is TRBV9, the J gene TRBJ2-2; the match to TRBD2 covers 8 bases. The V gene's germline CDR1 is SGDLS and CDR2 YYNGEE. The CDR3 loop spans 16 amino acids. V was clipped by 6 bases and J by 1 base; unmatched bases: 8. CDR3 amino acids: CASTPSGGRNTGELFF. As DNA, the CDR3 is TGTGCCAGCACCCCCAGCGGGGGCCGGAACACCGGGGAGCTGTTTTTT.

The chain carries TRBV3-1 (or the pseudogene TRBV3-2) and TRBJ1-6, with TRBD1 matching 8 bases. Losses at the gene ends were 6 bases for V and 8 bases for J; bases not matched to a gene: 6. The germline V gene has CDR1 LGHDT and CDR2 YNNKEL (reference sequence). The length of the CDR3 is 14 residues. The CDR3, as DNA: TGTGCCAGCAGATCAAACAGGGGGGATTCACCCCTCCACTTT. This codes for CASRSNRGDSPLHF.

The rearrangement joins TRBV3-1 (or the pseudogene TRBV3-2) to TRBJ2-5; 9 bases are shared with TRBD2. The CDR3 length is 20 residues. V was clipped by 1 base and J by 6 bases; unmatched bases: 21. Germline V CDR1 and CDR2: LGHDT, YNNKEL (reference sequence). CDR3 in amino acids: CASSQGLSLRVGTSWQTQYF. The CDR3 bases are TGTGCCAGCAGCCAAGGACTATCCCTCAGGGTTGGGACTAGCTGGCAGACCCAGTACTTC.

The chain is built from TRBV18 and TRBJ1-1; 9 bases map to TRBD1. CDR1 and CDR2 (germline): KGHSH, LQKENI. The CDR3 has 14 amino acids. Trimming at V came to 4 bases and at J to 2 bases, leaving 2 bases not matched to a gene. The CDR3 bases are TGTGCCAGCTCACGGGGACAGGGCAACACTGAAGCTTTCTTT. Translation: CASSRGQGNTEAFF.

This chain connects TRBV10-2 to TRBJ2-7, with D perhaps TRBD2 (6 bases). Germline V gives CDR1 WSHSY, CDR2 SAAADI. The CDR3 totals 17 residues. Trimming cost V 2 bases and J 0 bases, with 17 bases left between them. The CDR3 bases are TGCGCCAGCAGTGAGCCCTTGGGGGGAGCGAGCTCCTACGAGCAGTACTTC. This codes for CASSEPLGGASSYEQYF.

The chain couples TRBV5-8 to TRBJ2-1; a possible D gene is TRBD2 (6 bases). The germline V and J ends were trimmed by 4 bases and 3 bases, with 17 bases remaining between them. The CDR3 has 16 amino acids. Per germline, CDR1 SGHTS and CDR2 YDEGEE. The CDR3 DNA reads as TGTGCCAGCAGCCGACGACTTAGCGGCTACTACAATGAGCAGTTCTTC. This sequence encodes CASSRRLSGYYNEQFF.

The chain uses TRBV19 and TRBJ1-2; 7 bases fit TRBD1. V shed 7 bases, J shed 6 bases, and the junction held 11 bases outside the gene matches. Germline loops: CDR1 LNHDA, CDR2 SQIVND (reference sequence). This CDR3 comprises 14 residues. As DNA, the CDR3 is TGTGCCAGTAATCAGGGACAGAAGTCCCATGGCTACACCTTC. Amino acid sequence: CASNQGQKSHGYTF.

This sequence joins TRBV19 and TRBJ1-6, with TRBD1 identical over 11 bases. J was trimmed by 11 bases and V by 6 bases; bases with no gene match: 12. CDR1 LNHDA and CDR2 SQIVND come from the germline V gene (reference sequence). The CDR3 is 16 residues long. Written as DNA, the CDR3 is TGTGCCAGTAGGATGAAAAACCGGGACAGGGGGGCACCCCTCCACTTT. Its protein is CASRMKNRDRGAPLHF.

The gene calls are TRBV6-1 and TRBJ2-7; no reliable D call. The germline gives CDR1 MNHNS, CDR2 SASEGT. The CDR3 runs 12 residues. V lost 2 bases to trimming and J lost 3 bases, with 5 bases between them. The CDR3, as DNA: TGTGCCAGCAGTGAACGGAGCTACGAGCAGTACGTC. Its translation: CASSERSYEQYV.

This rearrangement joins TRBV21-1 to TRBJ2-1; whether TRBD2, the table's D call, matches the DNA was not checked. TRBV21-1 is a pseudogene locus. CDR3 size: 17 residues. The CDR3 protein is CANFRASRGSSYNEQFF. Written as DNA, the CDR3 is TGTGCCAACTTTAGGGCTAGTCGAGGGAGCTCCTACAATGAGCAGTTCTTC.

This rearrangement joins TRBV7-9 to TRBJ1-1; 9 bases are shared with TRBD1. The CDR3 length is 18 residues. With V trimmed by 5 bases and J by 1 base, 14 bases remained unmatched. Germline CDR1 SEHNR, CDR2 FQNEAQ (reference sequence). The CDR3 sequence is CASSPSPGQGKWNTEAFF. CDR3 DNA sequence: TGTGCCAGCAGCCCTAGTCCGGGACAGGGTAAGTGGAACACTGAAGCTTTCTTT.

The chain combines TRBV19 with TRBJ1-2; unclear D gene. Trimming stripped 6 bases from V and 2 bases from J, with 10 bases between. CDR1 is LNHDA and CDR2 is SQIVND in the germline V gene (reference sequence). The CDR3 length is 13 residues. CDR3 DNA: TGTGCCAGTAGGGATGACACGAACTATGGCTACACCTTC. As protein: CASRDDTNYGYTF. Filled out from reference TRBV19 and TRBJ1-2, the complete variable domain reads DGGITQSPKYLFRKEGQNVTLSCEQNLNHDAMYWYRQDPGQGLRLIYYSQIVNDFQKGDIAEGYSVSREKKESFPLTVTSAQKNPTAFYLCASRDDTNYGYTFGSGTRLTVV.

CDR3 nucleotides: TGTGCCAGCAGACGACAAGGCTATGGCTACACCTTC. Its translation is CASRRQGYGYTF. The J gene is TRBJ1-2, the V gene TRBV6-5, with unresolved D. CDR1 is MNHEY, CDR2 SVGAGI, per germline. CDR3 length: 12 residues. Between the trimmed V and J ends, which lost 6 bases and 4 bases, there was a span of 9 bases.

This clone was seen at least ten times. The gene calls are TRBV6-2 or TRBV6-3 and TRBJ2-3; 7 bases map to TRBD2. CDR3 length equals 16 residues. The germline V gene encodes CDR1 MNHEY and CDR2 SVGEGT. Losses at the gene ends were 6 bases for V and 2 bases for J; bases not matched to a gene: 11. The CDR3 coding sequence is TGTGCCAGCAGCGAGACGACTAGCATAACCACAGATACGCAGTATTTT. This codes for CASSETTSITTDTQYF.

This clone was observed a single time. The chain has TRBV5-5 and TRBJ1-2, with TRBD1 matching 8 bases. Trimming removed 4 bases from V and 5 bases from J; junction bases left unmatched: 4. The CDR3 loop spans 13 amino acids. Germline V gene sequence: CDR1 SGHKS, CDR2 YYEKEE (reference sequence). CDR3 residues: CASSTTGEYGYTF. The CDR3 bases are TGTGCCAGCAGCACGACAGGGGAATATGGCTACACCTTC.

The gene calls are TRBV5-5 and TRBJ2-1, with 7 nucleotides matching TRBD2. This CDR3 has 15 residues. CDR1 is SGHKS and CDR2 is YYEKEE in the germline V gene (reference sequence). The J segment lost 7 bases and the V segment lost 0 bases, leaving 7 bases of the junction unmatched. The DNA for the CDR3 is TGTGCCAGCAGCTTGGCTCCGTTCGGGGGGAATGAGCAGTTCTTC. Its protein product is CASSLAPFGGNEQFF.

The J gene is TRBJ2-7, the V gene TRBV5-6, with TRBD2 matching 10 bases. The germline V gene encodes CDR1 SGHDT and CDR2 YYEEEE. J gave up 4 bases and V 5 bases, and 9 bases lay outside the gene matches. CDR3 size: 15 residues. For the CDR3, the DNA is TGTGCCAGCAGAGCCCTAGCGGGAGAAGGATACGAGCAGTACGTC. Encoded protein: CASRALAGEGYEQYV.

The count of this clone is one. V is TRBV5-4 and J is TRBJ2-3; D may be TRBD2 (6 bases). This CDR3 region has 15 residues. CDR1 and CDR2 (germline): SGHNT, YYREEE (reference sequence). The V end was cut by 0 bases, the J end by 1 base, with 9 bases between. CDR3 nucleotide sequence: TGTGCCAGCAGCTTGGAAGTAGCGGGCACAGATACGCAGTATTTT. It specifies CASSLEVAGTDTQYF.

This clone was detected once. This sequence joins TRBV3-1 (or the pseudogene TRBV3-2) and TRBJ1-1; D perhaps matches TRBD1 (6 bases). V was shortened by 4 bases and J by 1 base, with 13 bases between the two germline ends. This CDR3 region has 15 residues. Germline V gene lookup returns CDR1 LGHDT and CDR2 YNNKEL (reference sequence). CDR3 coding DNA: TGTGCCAGCAGCCCGAGACTGGGGGCGAACACTGAAGCTTTCTTT. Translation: CASSPRLGANTEAFF.